The clone carrying this TCR beta chain has only a few counts. The data were produced by immunoSEQ multiplex PCR, yet TCRdb's version contains in-frame clones alone and is incomplete. The table lists about 7,400 clones, roughly a third of them singletons. The CDR3 has 13 amino acids. Trimming took off 6 bases at V and 1 base at J, with 9 bases between the two ends. Germline values: CDR1 SNHLY, CDR2 FYNNEI. The data were taken from a study of graft-versus-host responses after intestinal transplantation. About the study: Recipients underwent multivisceral, liver-intestinal, or isolated intestinal transplants.

Responders that carried the CFSE label, approximately 200,000 of them, were plated with approximately 200,000 irradiated, violet-dye-labeled stimulator cells. Sequencing used alloreactive CD8+ T cells from a mixed lymphocyte reaction culture, obtained before transplantation. Subset in this sample: CFSE-low proliferating T cells sorted from approximately 6-day pre-transplant mixed lymphocyte reaction (GvH or HvG direction). The chain links TRBV2 to TRBJ1-1; no definite D call. The clonotype comes from a human patient who was an organ donor for intestinal transplantation. The CDR3 sequence is CASSTGKNTEAFF. CDR3 coding DNA: TGTGCCAGCAGCACGGGTAAGAACACTGAAGCTTTCTTT.